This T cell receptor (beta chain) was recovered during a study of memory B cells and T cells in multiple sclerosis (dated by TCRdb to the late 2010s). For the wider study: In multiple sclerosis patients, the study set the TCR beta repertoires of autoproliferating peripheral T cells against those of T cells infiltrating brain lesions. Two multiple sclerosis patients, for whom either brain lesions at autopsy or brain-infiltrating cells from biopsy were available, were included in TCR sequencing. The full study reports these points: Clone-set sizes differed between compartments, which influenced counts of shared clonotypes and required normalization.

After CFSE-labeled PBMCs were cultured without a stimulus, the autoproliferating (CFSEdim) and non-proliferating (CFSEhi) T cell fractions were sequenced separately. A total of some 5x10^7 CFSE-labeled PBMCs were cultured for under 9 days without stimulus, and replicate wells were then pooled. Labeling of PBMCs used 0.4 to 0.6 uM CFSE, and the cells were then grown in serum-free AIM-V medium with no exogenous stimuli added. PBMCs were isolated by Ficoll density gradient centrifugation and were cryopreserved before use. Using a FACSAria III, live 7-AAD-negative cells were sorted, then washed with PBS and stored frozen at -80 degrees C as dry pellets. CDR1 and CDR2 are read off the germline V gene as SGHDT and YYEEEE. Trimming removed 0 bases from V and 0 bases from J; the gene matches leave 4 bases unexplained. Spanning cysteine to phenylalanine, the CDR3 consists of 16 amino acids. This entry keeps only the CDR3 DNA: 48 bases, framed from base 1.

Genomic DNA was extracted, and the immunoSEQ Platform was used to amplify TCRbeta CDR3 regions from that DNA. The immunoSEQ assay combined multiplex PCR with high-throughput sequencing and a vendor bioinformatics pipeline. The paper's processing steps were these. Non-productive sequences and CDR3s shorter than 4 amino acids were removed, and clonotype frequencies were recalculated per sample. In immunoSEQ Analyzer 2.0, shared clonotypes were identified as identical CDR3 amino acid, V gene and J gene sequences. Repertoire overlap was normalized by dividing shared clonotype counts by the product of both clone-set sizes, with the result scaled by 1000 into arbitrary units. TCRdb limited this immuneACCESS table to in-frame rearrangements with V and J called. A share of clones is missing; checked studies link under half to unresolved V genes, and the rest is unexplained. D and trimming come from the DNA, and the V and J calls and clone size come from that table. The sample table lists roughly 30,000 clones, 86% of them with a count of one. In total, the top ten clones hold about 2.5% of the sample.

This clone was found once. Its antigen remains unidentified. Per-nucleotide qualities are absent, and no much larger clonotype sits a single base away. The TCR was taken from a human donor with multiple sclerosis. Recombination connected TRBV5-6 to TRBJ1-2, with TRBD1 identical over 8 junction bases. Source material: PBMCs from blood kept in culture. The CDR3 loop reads CASSLEQGVPNYGYTF. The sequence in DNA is TGTGCCAGCAGCTTGGAACAGGGGGTACCTAACTATGGCTACACCTTC. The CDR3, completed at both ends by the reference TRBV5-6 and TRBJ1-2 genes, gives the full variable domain DAGVTQSPTHLIKTRGQQVTLRCSPKSGHDTVSWYQQALGQGPQFIFQYYEEEERQRGNFPDRFSGHQFPNYSSELNVNALLLGDSALYLCASSLEQGVPNYGYTFGSGTRLTVV.